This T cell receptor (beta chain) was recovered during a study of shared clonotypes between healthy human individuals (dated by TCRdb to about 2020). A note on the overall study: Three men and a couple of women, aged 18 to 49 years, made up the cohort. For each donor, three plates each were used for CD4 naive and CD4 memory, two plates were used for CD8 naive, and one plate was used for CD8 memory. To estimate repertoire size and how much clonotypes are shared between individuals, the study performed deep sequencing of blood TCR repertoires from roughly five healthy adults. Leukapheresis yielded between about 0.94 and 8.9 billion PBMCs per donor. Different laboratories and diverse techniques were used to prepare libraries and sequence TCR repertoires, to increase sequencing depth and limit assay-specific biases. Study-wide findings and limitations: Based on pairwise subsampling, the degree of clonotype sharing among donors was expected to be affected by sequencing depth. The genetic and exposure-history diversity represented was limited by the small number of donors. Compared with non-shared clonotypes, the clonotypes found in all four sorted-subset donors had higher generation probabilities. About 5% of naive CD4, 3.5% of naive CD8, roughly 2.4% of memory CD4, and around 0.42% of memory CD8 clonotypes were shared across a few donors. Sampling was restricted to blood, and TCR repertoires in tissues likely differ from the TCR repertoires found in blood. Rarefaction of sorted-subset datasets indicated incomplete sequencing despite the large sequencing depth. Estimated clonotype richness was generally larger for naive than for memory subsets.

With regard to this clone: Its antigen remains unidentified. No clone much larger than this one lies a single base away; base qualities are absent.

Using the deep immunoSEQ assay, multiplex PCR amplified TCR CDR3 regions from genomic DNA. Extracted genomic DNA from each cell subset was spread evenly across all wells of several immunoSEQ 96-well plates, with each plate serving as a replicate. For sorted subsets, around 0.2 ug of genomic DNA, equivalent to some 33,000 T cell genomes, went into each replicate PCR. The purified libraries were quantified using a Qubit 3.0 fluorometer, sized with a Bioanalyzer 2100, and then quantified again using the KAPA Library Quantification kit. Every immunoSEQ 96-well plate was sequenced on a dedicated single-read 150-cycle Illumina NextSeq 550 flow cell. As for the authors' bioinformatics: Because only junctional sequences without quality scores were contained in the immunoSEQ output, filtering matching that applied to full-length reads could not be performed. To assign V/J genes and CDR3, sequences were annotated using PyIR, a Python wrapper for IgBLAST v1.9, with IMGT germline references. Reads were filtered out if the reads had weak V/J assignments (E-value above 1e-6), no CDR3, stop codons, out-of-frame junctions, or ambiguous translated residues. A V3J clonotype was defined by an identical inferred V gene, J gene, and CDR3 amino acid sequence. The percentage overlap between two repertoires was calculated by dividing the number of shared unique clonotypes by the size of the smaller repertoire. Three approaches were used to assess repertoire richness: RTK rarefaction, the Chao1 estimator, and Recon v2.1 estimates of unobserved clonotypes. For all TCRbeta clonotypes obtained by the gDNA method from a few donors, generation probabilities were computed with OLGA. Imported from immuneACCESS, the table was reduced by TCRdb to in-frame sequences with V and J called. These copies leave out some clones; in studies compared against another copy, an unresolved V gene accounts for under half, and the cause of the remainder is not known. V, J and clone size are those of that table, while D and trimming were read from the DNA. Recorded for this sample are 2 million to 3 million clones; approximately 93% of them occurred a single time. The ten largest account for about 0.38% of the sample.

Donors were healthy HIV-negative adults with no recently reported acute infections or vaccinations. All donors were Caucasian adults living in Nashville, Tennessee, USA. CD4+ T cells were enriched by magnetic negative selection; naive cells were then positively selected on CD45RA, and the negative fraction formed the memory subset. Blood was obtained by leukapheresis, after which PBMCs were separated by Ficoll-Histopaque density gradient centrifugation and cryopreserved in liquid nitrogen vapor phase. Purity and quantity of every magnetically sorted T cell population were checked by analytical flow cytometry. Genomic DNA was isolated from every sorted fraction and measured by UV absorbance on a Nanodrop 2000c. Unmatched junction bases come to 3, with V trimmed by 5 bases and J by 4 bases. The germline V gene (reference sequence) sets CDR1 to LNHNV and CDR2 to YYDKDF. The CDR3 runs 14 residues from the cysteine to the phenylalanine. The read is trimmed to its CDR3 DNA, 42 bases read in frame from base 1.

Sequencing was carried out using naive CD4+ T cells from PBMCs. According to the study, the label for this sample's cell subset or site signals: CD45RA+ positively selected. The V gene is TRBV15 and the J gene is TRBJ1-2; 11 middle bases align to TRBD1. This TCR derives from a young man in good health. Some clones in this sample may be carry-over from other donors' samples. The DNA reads TGTGCCACCAGCCTGGGACAGGGGGGCTATGGCTACACCTTC. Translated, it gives CATSLGQGGYGYTF.